The 3 T cell receptor beta chains below all came from one sample that was sequenced in a study of cytomegalovirus exposure and HLA in healthy donors. The PCR had 60 Vbeta and 13 Jbeta primers. TCRdb keeps only in-frame clones here, not all; method: immunoSEQ multiplex PCR. The data show some 150,000 clones, roughly 85% seen once. The material sequenced was PBMCs. These receptors all stem from a woman between 18 and 29 years old in good health and CMV-seronegative.

This clone was seen a single time. V is TRBV19 and J is TRBJ2-3; 9 bases are shared with TRBD1. This CDR3 spans 14 amino acids. The germline V gene has CDR1 LNHDA and CDR2 SQIVND (reference sequence). Trimming at V came to 5 bases and at J to 4 bases, leaving 4 bases not matched to a gene. CDR3 residues: CASSLGQGPDTQYF. The CDR3 coding sequence is TGTGCCAGTAGTCTCGGACAGGGGCCAGATACGCAGTATTTT.

The DNA of the CDR3 is TGTGCCTGGAGTGTAGGGGGGACAGTCGGGAATTCACCCCTCCACTTT. This sequence encodes CAWSVGGTVGNSPLHF. The chain recombines TRBV30 with TRBJ1-6; 7 bases fit TRBD1. Trimming at V came to 0 bases and at J to 7 bases, leaving 9 bases not matched to a gene. The CDR3 covers 16 residues. Germline V CDR1 and CDR2: GTSNPN, SVGIG (reference sequence).

The chain links TRBV30 to TRBJ2-2; D possibly corresponds to TRBD1 (5 bases). This CDR3 comprises 13 residues. The germline CDR1 and CDR2 sequences are GTSNPN and SVGIG (reference sequence). Trimming stripped 2 bases from V and 6 bases from J, with 10 bases between. CDR3 nucleotide sequence: TGTGCCTGGAGTATAGGGGTTGCCGGGGAGCTGTTTTTT. Protein sequence: CAWSIGVAGELFF.